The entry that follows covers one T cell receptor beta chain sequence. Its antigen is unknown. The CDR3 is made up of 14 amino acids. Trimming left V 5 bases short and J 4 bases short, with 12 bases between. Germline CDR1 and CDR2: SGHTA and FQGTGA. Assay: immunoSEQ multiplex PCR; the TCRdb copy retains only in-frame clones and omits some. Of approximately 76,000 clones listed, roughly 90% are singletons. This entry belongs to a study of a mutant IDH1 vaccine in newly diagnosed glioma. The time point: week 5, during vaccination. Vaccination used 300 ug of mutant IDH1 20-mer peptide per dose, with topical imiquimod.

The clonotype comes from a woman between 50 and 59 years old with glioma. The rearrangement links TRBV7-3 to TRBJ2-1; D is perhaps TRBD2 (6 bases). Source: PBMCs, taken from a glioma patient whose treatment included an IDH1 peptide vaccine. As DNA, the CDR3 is TGTGCCAGCAGCCCGGGGACTCGTTACAATGAGCAGTTCTTC. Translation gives CASSPGTRYNEQFF.